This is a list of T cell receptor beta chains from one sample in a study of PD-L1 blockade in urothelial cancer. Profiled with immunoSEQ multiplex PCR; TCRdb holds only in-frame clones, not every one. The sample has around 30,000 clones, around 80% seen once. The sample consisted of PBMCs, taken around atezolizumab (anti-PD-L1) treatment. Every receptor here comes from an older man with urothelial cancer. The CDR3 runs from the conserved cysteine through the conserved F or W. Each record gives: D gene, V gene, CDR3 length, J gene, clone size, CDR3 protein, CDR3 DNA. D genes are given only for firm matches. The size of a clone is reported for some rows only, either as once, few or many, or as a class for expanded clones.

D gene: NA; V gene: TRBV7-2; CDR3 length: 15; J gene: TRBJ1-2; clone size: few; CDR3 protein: CASSPRAGDKNGYTF; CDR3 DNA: TGTGCCAGCAGCCCTCGAGCAGGGGATAAGAATGGCTACACCTTC
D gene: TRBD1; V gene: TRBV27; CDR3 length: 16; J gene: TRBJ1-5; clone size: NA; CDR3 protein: CASSKFQGAKNQPQHF; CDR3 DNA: TGTGCCAGCAGCAAATTCCAGGGGGCTAAGAATCAGCCCCAGCATTTT
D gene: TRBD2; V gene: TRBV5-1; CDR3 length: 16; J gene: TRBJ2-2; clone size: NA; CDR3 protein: CASSLIVAGNTGELFF; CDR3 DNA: TGCGCCAGCAGCTTGATAGTAGCGGGAAACACCGGGGAGCTGTTTTTT
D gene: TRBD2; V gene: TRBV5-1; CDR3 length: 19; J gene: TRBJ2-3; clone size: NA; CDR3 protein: CASSLAPTGTSGRADTQYF; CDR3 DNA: TGCGCCAGCAGCTTGGCCCCAACCGGGACTAGCGGGAGGGCAGATACGCAGTATTTT
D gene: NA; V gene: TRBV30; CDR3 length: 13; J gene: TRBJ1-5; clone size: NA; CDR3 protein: CAWSVEGSAPQHF; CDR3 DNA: TGTGCCTGGAGTGTAGAGGGTTCAGCGCCCCAGCATTTT
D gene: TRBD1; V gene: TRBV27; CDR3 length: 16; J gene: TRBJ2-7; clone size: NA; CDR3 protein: CASSIAGTGAPYEQYF; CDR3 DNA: TGTGCCAGCAGTATCGCCGGGACAGGGGCCCCCTACGAGCAGTACTTC
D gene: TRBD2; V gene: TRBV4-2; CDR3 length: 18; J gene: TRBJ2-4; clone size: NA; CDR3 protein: CASSQGLAGGSAKNIQYF; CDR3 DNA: TGTGCCAGCAGCCAGGGATTAGCGGGAGGGAGTGCCAAAAACATTCAGTACTTC
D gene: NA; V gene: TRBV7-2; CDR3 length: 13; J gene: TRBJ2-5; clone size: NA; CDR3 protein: CASSPGTKETQYF; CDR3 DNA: TGTGCCAGCAGTCCCGGGACAAAGGAGACCCAGTACTTC
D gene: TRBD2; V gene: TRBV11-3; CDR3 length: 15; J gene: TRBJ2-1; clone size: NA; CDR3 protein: CASSPSGGAHNEQFF; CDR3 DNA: TGTGCCAGCAGCCCTAGCGGGGGGGCACACAATGAGCAGTTCTTC
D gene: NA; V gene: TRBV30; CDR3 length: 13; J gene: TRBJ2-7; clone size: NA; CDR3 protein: CAWSTGQAYEQYF; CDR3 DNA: TGTGCCTGGAGTACCGGACAAGCCTACGAGCAGTACTTC
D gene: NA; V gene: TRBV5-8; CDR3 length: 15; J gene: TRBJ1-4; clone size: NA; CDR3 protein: CASSLGGQSNEKLFF; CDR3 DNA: TGTGCCAGCAGCCTAGGCGGACAGTCTAATGAAAAACTGTTTTTT
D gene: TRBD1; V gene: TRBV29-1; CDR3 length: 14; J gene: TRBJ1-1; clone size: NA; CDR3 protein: CSVNRGQVNTEAFF; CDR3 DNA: TGCAGCGTGAACAGGGGGCAGGTGAACACTGAAGCTTTCTTT
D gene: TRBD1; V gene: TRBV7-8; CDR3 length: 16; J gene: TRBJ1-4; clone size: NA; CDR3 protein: CASSLARTGNNEKLFF; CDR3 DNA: TGTGCCAGCAGCTTAGCGAGGACAGGGAATAATGAAAAACTGTTTTTT
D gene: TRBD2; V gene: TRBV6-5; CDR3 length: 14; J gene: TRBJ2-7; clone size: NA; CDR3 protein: CASSYSGGIYEQYF; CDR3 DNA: TGTGCCAGCAGTTACAGCGGGGGGATCTACGAGCAGTACTTC
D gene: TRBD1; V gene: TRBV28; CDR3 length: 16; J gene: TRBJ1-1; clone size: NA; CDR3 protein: CASSLLSGTGEPEAFF; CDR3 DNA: TGTGCCAGCAGCCTCCTATCCGGGACAGGGGAACCTGAAGCTTTCTTT
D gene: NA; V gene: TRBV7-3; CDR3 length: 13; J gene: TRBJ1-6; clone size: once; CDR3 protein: CASSFTGDSPLHF; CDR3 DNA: TGTGCCAGCAGCTTCACAGGTGATTCACCCCTCCACTTT
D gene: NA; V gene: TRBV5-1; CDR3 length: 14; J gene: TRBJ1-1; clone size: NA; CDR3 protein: CASSTPGGDTEAFF; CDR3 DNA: TGCGCCAGCAGCACCCCTGGCGGGGACACTGAAGCTTTCTTT
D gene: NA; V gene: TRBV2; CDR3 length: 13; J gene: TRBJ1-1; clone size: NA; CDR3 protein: CASYPRVNTEAFF; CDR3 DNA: TGTGCCAGCTACCCTCGGGTAAACACTGAAGCTTTCTTT
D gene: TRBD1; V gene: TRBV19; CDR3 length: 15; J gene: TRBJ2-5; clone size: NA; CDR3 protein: CASSIARDSGETQYF; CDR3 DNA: TGTGCCAGTAGTATAGCCCGGGACAGTGGGGAGACCCAGTACTTC
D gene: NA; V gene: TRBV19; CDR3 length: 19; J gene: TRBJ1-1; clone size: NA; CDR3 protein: CASSITTGGFRRENTEAFF; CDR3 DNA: TGTGCCAGTAGTATCACGACCGGAGGCTTCAGACGGGAAAACACTGAAGCTTTCTTT
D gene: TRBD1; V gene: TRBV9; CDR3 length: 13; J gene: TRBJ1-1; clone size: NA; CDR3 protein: CASRGQGMAEAFF; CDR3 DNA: TGTGCCAGCAGGGGACAGGGAATGGCTGAAGCTTTCTTT